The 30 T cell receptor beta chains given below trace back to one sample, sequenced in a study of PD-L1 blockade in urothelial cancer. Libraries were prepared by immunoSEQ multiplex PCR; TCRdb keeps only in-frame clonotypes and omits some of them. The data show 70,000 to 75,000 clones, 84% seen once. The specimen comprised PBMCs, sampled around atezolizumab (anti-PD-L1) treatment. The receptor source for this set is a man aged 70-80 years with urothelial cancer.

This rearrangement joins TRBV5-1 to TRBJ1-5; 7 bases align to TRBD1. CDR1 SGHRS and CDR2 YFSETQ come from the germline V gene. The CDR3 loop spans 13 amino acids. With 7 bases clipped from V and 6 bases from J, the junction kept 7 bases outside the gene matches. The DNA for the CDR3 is TGCGCCAGCGGACAGGAGGTCGGTCAGCCCCAGCATTTT. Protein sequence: CASGQEVGQPQHF.

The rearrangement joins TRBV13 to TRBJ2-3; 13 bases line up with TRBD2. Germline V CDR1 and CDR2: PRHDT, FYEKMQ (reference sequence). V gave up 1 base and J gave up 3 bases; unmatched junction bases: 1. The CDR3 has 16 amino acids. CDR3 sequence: CASSLATSGRTDTQYF. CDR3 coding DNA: TGTGCCAGCAGCTTAGCGACTAGCGGGAGGACAGATACGCAGTATTTT.

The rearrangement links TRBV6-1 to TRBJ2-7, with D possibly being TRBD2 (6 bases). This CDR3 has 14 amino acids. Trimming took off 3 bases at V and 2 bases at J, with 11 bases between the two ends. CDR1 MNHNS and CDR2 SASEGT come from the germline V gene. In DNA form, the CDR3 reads TGTGCCAGCAGTGATCTTAGCGGCCCCTACGAGCAGTACTTC. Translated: CASSDLSGPYEQYF.

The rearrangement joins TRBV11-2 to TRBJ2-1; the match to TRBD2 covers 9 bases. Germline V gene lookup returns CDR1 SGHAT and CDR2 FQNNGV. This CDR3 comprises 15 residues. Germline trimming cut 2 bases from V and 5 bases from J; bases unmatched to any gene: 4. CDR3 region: CASSLRPSGNNEQFF. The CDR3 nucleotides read TGTGCCAGCAGCTTAAGGCCTAGCGGGAACAATGAGCAGTTCTTC.

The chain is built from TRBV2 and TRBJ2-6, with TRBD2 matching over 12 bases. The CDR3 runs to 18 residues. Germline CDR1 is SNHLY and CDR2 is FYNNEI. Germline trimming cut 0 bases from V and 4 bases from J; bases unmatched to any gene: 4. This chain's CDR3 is CASSEAGLAGQGANVLTF. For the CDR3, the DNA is TGTGCCAGCAGTGAAGCTGGACTAGCGGGACAGGGGGCCAACGTCCTGACTTTC.

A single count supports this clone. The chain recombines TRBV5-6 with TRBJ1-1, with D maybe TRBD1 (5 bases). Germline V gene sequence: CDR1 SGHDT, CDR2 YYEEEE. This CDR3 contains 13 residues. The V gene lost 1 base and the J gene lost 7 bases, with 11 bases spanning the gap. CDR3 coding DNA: TGTGCCAGCAGCTTGCAGGGAGGGATTGAAGCTTTCTTT. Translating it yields CASSLQGGIEAFF. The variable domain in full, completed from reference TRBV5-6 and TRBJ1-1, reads DAGVTQSPTHLIKTRGQQVTLRCSPKSGHDTVSWYQQALGQGPQFIFQYYEEEERQRGNFPDRFSGHQFPNYSSELNVNALLLGDSALYLCASSLQGGIEAFFGQGTRLTVV.

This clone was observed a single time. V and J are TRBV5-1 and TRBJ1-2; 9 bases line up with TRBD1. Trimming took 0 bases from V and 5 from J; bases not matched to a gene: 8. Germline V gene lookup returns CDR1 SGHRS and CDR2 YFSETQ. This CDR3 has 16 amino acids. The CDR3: CASSLDRDRVVYGYTF. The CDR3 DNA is TGCGCCAGCAGCTTGGATAGGGACAGGGTAGTGTATGGCTACACCTTC.

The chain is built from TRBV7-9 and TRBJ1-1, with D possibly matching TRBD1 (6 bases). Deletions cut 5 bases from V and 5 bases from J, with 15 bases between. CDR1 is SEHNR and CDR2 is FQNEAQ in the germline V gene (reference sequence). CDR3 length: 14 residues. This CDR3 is CASSPSGQGTEAFF. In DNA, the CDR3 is TGTGCCAGCAGCCCATCCGGCCAGGGGACTGAAGCTTTCTTT.

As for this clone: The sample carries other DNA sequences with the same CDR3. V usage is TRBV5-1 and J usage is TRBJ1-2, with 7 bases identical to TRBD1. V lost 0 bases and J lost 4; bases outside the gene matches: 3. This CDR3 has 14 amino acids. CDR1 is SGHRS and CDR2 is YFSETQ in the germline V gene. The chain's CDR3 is CASSLEGQAYGYTF. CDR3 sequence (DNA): TGCGCCAGCAGCTTGGAAGGACAGGCCTATGGCTACACCTTC.

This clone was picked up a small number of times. The CDR3 loop reads CASSDRGAVPQHF. The CDR3 DNA sequence: TGTGCCAGCAGTGATCGGGGAGCGGTACCCCAGCATTTT. This rearrangement joins TRBV6-1 to TRBJ1-5; D gene ambiguous. CDR3 size: 13 residues. With 3 bases removed from V and 10 bases from J, the gap between germline ends came to 13 bases. CDR1 is MNHNS, CDR2 SASEGT, per germline.

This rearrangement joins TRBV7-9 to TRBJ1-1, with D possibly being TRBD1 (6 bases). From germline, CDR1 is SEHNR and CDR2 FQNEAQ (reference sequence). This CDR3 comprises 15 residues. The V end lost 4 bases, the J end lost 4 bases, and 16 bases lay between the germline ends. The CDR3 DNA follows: TGTGCCAGCAGCTACCGCCCCCGGACAGCCACTGAAGCTTTCTTT. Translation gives CASSYRPRTATEAFF.

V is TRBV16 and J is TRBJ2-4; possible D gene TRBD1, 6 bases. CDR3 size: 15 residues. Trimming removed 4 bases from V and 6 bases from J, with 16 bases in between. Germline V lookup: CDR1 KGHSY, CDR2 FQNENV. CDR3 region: CASSPTTGHLNIQYF. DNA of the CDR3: TGTGCCAGCAGCCCGACGACAGGCCATCTAAACATTCAGTACTTC.

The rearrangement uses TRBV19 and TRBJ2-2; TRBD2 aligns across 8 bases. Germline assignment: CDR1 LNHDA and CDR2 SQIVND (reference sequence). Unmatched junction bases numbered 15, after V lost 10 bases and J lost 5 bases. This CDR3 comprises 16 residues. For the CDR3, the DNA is TGTGCCACAGATAATAGCGGGATTACAGGGACCGGGGAGCTGTTTTTT. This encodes CATDNSGITGTGELFF.

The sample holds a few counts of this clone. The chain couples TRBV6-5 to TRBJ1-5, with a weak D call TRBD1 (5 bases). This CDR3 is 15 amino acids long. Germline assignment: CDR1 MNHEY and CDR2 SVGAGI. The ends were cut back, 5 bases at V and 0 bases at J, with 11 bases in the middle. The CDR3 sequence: CASSNRQFSNQPQHF. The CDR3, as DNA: TGTGCCAGCAGTAATCGACAGTTTAGCAATCAGCCCCAGCATTTT.

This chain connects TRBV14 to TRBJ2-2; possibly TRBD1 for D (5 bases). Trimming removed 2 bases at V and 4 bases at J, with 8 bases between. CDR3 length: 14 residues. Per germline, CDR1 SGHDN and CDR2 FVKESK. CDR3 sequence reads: CASSQLGATGELFF. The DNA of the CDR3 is TGTGCCAGCAGCCAACTAGGGGCCACCGGGGAGCTGTTTTTT.

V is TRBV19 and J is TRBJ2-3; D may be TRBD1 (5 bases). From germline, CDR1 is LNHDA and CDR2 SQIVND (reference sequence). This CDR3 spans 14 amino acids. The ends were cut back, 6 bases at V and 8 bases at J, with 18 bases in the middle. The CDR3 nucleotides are TGTGCCAGTAGGAAAGACAGTCAAATTAGTACGCAGTATTTT. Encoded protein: CASRKDSQISTQYF.

This chain's CDR3 is CASSLAGSGRRTGELFF. The CDR3 nucleotides read TGTGCCAGCAGCTTAGCCGGGAGCGGGAGGCGTACCGGGGAGCTGTTTTTT. The V call is TRBV7-2, the J call TRBJ2-2; 9 nucleotides agree with TRBD2. V shed 0 bases, J shed 5 bases, and the junction held 7 bases outside the gene matches. Per the germline V gene, CDR1 is SGHTA and CDR2 is FQGNSA. The CDR3 is 17 residues long.

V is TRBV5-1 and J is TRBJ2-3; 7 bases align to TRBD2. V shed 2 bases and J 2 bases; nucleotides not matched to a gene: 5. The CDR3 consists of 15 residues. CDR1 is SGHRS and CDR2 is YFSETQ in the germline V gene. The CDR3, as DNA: TGCGCCAGCAGCTTCCCTAGCGGAAACACAGATACGCAGTATTTT. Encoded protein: CASSFPSGNTDTQYF.

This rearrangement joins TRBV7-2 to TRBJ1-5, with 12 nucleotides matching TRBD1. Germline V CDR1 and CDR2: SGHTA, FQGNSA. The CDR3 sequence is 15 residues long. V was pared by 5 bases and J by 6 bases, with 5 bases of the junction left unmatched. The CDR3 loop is CASSPRDRGLQPQHF. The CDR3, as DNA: TGTGCCAGCAGCCCCCGGGACAGGGGGCTTCAGCCCCAGCATTTT.

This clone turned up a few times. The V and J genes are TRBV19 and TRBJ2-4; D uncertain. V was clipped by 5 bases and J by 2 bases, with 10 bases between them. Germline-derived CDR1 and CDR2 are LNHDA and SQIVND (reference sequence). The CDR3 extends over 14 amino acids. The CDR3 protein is CASSPESSKNIQYF. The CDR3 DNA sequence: TGTGCCAGTAGTCCTGAGAGCTCCAAAAACATTCAGTACTTC.

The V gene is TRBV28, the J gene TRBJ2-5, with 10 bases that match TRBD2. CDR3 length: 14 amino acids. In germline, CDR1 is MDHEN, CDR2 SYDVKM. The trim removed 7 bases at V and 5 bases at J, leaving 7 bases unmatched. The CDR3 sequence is CASIASGSRETQYF. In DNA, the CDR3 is TGTGCCAGCATAGCTAGCGGGAGTCGGGAGACCCAGTACTTC.

CDR3 nucleotide sequence: TGTGCCAGCAGCTCCAGGGGGCGCGGAAACACTGAAGCTTTCTTT. This codes for CASSSRGRGNTEAFF. The chain joins TRBV5-6 to TRBJ1-1; 8 positions agree with TRBD1. This CDR3 comprises 15 residues. J was trimmed by 2 bases and V by 3 bases; bases with no gene match: 6. Germline loops: CDR1 SGHDT, CDR2 YYEEEE.

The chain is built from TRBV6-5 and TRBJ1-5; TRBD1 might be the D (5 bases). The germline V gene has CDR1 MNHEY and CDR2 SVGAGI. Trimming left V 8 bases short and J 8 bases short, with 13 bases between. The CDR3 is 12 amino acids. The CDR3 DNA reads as TGTGCCAGCCGAGGGCCGGGGGAGCCCCAGCATTTT. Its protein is CASRGPGEPQHF.

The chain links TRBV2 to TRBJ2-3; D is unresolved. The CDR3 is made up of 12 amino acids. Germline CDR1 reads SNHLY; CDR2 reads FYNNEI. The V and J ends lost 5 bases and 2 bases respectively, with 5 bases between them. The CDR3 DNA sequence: TGTGCCAGCAGTTCTGTCACAGATACGCAGTATTTT. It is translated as CASSSVTDTQYF.

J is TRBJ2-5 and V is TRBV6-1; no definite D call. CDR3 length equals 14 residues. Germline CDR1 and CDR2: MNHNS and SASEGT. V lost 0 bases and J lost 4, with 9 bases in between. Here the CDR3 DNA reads TGTGCCAGCAGTGAAGCTAGCAGTGGAGAGACCCAGTACTTC. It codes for CASSEASSGETQYF.

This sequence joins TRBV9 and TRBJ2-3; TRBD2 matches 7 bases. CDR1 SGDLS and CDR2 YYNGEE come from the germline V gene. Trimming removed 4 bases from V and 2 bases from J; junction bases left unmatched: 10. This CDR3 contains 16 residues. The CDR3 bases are TGTGCCAGCAGCCCGTGGACTAGTGGCCTCACAGATACGCAGTATTTT. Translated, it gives CASSPWTSGLTDTQYF.

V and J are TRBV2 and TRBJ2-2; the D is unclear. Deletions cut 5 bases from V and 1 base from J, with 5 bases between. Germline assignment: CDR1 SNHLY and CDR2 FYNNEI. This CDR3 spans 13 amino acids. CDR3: CASSYKNTGELFF. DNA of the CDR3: TGTGCCAGCAGTTATAAGAACACCGGGGAGCTGTTTTTT.

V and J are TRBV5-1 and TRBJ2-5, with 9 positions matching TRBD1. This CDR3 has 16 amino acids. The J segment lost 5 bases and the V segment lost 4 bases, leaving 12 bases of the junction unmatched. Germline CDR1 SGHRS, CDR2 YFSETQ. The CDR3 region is CASSPSGTGPWETQYF. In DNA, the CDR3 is TGCGCCAGCAGCCCATCCGGGACAGGGCCATGGGAGACCCAGTACTTC. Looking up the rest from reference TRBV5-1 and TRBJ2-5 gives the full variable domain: KAGVTQTPRYLIKTRGQQVTLSCSPISGHRSVSWYQQTPGQGLQFLFEYFSETQRNKGNFPGRFSGRQFSNSRSEMNVSTLELGDSALYLCASSPSGTGPWETQYFGPGTRLLVL.

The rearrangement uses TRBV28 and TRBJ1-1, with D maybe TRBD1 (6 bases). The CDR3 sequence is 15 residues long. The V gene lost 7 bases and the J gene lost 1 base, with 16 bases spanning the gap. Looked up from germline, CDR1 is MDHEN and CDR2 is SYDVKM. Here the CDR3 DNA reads TGTGCCAGCATACCCCCCGGACAGCGGAACACTGAAGCTTTCTTT. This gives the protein CASIPPGQRNTEAFF.

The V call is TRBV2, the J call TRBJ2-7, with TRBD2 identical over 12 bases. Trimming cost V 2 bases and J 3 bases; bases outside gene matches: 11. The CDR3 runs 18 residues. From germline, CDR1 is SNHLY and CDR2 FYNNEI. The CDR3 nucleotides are TGTGCCAGCAGTGAATGGGCGGGACTAGCGGGTGAAAACTACGAGCAGTACTTC. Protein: CASSEWAGLAGENYEQYF.